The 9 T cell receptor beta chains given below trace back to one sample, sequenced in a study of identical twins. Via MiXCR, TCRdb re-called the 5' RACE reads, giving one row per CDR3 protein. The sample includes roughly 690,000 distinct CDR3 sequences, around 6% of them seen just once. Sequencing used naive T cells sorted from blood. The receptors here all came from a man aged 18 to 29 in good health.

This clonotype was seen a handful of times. The CDR3 spells CASSVGVGSHNEQFF. DNA of the CDR3: TGTGCCAGCAGCGTAGGGGTAGGGTCCCACAATGAGCAGTTCTTC. The V and J genes are TRBV9 and TRBJ2-1; D not certain. The V end lost 0 bases, the J end lost 5 bases, and 12 bases lay between the germline ends. Looked up from germline, CDR1 is SGDLS and CDR2 is YYNGEE. The CDR3 loop spans 15 amino acids.

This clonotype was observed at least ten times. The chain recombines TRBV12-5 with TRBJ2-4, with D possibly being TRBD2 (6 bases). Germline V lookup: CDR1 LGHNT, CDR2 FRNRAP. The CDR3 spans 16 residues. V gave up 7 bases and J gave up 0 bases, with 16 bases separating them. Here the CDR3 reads CASASRGTLAKNIQYF. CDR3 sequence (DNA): TGTGCTAGTGCTTCGCGCGGGACCTTAGCCAAAAACATTCAGTACTTC.

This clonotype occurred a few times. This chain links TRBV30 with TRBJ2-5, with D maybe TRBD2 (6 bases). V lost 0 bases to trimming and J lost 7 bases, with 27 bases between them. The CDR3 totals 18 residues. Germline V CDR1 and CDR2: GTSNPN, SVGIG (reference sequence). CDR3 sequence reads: CAWSVQSDPSVLRRTQYF. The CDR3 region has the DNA TGTGCCTGGAGTGTACAATCGGACCCTAGCGTATTGCGGAGGACCCAGTACTTC.

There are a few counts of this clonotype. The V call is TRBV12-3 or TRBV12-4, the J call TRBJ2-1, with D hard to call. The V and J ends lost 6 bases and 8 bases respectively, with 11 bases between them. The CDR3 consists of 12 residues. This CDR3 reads CASRSSGYEQFF. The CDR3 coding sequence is TGTGCCAGCAGGTCCTCGGGCTATGAGCAGTTCTTC.

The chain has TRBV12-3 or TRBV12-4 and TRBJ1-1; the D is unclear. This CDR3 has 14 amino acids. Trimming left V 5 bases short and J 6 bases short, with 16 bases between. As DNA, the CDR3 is TGTGCCAGCAGTCCCCGCGGGTCCCCCGCTGAAGCTTTCTTT. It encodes CASSPRGSPAEAFF.

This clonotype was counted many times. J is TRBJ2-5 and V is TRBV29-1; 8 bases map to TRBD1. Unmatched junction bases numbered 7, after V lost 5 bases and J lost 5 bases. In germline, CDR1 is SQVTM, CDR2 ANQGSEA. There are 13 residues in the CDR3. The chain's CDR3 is CSVSRGLGETQYF. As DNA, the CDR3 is TGCAGCGTTTCCAGGGGGCTGGGGGAGACCCAGTACTTC.

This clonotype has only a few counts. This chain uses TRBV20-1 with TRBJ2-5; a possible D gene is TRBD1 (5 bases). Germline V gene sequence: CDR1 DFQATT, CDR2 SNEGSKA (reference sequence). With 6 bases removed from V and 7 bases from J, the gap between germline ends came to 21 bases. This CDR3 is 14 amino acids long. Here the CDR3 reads CSAPPRRAQGTQYF. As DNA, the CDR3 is TGCAGTGCCCCACCCCGGCGAGCGCAGGGGACCCAGTACTTC.

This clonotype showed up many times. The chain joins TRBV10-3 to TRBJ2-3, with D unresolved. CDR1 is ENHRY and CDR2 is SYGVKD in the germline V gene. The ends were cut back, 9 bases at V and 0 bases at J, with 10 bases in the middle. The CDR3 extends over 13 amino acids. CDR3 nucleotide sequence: TGTGCCATTAGGATACCTAGCACAGATACGCAGTATTTT. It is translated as CAIRIPSTDTQYF.

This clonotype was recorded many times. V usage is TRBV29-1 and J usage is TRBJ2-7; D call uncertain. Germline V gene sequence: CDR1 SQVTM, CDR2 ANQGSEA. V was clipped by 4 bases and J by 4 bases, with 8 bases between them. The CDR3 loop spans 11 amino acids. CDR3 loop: CSVVSGYEQYF. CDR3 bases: TGCAGCGTTGTCTCTGGTTACGAGCAGTACTTC.